This T cell receptor (beta chain) is from a study of T cell responses to AZD1222 COVID-19 vaccine. Study-level points and caveats: Regions 160-218 and 743-854 dominated among vaccine-associated CD4 TCRs spanning spike. White British people made up most donors, females outnumbered males, and clonal diversity was possibly underestimated. Spike-specific TCR repertoires showed rising breadth and depth after two AZD1222 doses.

Profiled with immunoSEQ multiplex PCR; TCRdb holds only in-frame clones, not every one. The table has around 79,000 clones, around 90% seen once. The CDR3 is made up of 14 amino acids. Germline lookup yields CDR1 SQVTM and CDR2 ANQGSEA. The V and J ends lost 6 bases and 4 bases, in that order; junction bases with no gene match: 3. A remark on this clone: Antigen: not known.

The chain joins TRBV29-1 to TRBJ2-2; TRBD1 aligns across 12 bases. This receptor was identified in an adult in good health. Sample: peripheral blood, taken on day 0 of AZD1222 vaccination. CDR3 in DNA: TGCAGCGTGGGGACAGGGGGCACCACCGGGGAGCTGTTTTTT. Amino acids: CSVGTGGTTGELFF.